The TCR beta chain described here comes from a study of CD8 T cells in ankylosing spondylitis. Quantitative barcoded 5'-RACE was used to prepare TCR beta libraries. TCRdb recomputed calls from the 5' RACE reads with MiXCR, one row per CDR3 protein. This sample has a few hundred thousand distinct CDR3 sequences, with more than 20% found just once. This clonotype showed up just a few times. Sequencing was performed on blood, either unsorted or a sorted T cell fraction (not recorded which). The receptor comes from a female donor with ankylosing spondylitis or in good health (not recorded which).

Here the CDR3 reads CATSDSGRAGNEQFF. CDR3 nucleotide sequence: TGTGCCACCAGTGATAGCGGGAGGGCCGGGAATGAGCAGTTCTTC. V and J are TRBV24-1 and TRBJ2-1; 10 nucleotides agree with TRBD2. Germline CDR1 and CDR2: KGHDR and SFDVKD. The J segment lost 7 bases and the V segment lost 3 bases, leaving 5 bases of the junction unmatched. CDR3 size: 15 residues.